Within the sample, the clone carrying this T cell receptor (beta chain) is medium-sized. TRB rearrangements were amplified by multiplex PCR with BIOMED2 TRB-A/B primers. TCRdb independently ran MiXCR on the multiplex PCR reads; one entry per CDR3 protein. The table records under 20,000 distinct CDR3 sequences, 28% of them present only once. The source of the sample is a study of T and B cells in COVID-19 patients. Each TRB amplification used roughly 240-550 ng of genomic DNA from blood. The sequenced sample was blood. The sequence came from a human donor who had recovered from COVID-19.

The CDR3 DNA sequence: TGTGCCAGCAGTTCCCCACCGGCGGTAGATACGCAGTATTTT. Protein product: CASSSPPAVDTQYF. The chain is built from TRBV12-3 or TRBV12-4 and TRBJ2-3; D not certain. The V end lost 4 bases, the J end lost 5 bases, and 13 bases lay between the germline ends. The CDR3 totals 14 residues.